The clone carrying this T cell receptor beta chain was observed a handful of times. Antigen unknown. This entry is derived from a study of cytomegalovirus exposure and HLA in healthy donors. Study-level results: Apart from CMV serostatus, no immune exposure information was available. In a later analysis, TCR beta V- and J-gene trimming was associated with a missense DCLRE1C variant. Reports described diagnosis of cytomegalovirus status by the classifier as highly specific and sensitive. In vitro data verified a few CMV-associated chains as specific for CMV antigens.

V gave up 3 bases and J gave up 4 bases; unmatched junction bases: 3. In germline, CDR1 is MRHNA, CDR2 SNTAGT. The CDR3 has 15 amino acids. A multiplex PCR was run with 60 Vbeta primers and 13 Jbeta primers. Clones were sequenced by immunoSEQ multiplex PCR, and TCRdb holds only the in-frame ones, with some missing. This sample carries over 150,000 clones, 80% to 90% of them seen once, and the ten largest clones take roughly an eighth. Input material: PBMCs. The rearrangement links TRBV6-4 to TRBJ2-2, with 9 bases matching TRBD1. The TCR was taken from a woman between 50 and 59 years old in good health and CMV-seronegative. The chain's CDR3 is CASSEETGGTGELFF. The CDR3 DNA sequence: TGTGCCAGCAGTGAGGAGACAGGGGGCACCGGGGAGCTGTTTTTT.